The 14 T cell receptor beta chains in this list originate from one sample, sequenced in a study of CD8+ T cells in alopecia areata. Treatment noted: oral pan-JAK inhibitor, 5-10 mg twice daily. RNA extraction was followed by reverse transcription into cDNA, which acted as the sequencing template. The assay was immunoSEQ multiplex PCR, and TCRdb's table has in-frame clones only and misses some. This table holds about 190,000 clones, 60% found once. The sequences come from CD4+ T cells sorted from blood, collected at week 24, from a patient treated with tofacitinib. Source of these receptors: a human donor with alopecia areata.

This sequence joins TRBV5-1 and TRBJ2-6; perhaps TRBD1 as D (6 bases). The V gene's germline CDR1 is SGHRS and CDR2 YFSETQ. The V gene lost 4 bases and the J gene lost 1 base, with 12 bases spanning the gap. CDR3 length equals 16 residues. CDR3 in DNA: TGCGCCAGCAGCCCTTTCCAGGGGTCTGGGGCCAACGTCCTGACTTTC. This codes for CASSPFQGSGANVLTF.

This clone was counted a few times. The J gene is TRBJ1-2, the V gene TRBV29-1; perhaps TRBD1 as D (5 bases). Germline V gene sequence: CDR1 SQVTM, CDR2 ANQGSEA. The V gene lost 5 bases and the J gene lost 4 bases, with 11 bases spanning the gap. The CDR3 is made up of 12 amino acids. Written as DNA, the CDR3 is TGCAGCGTTTCTCAGGGAGGCTATGGCTACACCTTC. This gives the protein CSVSQGGYGYTF. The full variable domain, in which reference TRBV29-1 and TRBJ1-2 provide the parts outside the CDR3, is SAVISQKPSRDICQRGTSLTIQCQVDSQVTMMFWYRQQPGQSLTLIATANQGSEATYESGFVIDKFPISRPNLTFSTLTVSNMSPEDSSIYLCSVSQGGYGYTFGSGTRLTVV.

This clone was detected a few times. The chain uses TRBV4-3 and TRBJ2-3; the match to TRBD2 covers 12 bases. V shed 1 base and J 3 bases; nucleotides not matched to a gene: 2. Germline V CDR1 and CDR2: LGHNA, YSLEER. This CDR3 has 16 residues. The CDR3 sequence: CASSQGGLAGTDTQYF. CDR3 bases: TGCGCCAGCAGCCAAGGTGGACTAGCGGGGACAGATACGCAGTATTTT.

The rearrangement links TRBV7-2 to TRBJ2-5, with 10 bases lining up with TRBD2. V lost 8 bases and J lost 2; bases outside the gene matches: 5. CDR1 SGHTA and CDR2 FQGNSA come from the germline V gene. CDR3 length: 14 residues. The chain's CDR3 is CASCRAGGQETQYF. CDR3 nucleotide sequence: TGTGCCAGCTGTCGAGCGGGGGGGCAAGAGACCCAGTACTTC.

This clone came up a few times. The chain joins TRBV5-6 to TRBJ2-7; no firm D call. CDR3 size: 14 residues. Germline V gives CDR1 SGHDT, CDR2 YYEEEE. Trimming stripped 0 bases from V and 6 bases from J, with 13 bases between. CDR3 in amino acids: CASSLGLWVSEQYF. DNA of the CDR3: TGTGCCAGCAGCTTGGGCTTGTGGGTGAGCGAGCAGTACTTC.

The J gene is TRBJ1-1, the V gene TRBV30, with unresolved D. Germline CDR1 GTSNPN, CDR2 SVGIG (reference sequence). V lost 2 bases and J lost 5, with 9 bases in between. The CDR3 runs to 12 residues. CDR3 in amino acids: CAWSKTGTEAFF. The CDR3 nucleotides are TGTGCCTGGAGTAAAACGGGTACTGAAGCTTTCTTT. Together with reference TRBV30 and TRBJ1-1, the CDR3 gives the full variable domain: SQTIHQWPATLVQPVGSPLSLECTVEGTSNPNLYWYRQAAGRGLQLLFYSVGIGQISSEVPQNLSASRPQDRQFILSSKKLLLSDSGFYLCAWSKTGTEAFFGQGTRLTVV.

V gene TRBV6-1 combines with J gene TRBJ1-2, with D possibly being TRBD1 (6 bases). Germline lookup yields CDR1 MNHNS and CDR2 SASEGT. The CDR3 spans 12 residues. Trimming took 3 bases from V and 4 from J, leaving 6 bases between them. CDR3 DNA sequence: TGTGCCAGCAGTGAGGACAGCTATGGCTACACCTTC. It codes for CASSEDSYGYTF.

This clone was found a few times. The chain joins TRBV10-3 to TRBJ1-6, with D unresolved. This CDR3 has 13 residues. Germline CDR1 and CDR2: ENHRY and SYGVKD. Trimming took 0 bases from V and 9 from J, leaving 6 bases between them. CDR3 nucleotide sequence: TGTGCCATCAGTGAGTCAGTGACTTCACCCCTCCACTTT. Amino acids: CAISESVTSPLHF.

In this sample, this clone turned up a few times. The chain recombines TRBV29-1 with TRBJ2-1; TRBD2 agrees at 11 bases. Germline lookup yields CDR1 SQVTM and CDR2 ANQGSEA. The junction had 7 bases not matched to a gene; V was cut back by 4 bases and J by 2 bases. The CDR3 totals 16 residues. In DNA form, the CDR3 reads TGCAGCGTTGTTGGTAGCGGGGGGGTCGCCTACAATGAGCAGTTCTTC. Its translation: CSVVGSGGVAYNEQFF.

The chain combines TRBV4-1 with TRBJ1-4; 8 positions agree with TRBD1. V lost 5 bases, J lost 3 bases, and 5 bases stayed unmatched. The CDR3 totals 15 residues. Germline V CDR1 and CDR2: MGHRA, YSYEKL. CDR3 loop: CASSIGQGPNEKLFF. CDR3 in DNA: TGCGCCAGCAGCATAGGACAGGGACCTAATGAAAAACTGTTTTTT.

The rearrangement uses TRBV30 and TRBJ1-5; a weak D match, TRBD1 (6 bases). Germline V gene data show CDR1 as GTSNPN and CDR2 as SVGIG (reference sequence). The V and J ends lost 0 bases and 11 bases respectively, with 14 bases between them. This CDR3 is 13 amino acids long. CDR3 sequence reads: CAWSVNLGATQHF. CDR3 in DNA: TGTGCCTGGAGTGTAAACCTGGGGGCGACCCAGCATTTT.

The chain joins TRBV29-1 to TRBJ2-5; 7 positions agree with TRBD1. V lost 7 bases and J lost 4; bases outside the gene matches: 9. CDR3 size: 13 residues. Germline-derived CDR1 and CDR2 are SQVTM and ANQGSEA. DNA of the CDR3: TGCAGCGCCCGGGACAGTTATAGAGAGACCCAGTACTTC. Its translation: CSARDSYRETQYF.

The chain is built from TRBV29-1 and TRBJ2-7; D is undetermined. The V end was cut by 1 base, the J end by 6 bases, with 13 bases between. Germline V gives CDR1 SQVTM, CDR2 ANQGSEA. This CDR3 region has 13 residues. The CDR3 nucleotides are TGCAGCGTTGAAGTTTTGGGGTTTGGCGAGCAGTACTTC. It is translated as CSVEVLGFGEQYF.

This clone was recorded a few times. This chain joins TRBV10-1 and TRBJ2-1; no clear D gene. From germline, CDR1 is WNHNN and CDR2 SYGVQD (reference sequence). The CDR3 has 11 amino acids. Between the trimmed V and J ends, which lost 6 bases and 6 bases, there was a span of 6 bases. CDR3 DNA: TGCGCCAGCAGGGAGATCAATGAGCAGTTCTTC. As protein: CASREINEQFF.